Listed below are T cell receptor beta chains from one sample, sequenced in a study of Graves' ophthalmopathy and Graves' hyperthyroidism. Via MiXCR, TCRdb re-called the multiplex PCR reads, giving one row per CDR3 protein. The sample holds 650,000 to 900,000 distinct CDR3 sequences, around 40% seen once. Sequencing was carried out using peripheral blood. Source of these receptors: an adult man with Graves' ophthalmopathy. CDR3s include the opening cysteine and the closing phenylalanine or tryptophan. The D gene is left open where the match is weak. Rows may omit the clone size; those that give it use once, few, many or a size class.

abundance: few; j_gene: TRBJ2-5; d_gene: TRBD2; v_gene: TRBV7-9; CDR3nt: TGTGCCAGCAGCTTCGATCTAGCGGGAGGGCTCTCTGAGACCCAGTACTTC; CDR3aa: CASSFDLAGGLSETQYF
abundance: many; j_gene: TRBJ1-1; d_gene: .; v_gene: TRBV7-9; CDR3nt: TGTGCCAGCACCTCGCAGGACAGCTACACTGAAGCTTTCTTT; CDR3aa: CASTSQDSYTEAFF
abundance: many; j_gene: TRBJ2-5; d_gene: .; v_gene: TRBV11-1; CDR3nt: TGTGCCAGCAGCCCCCCAGTAGGGCAGAAGACCCAGTACTTC; CDR3aa: CASSPPVGQKTQYF
abundance: .; j_gene: TRBJ2-6; d_gene: TRBD1; v_gene: TRBV10-3; CDR3nt: TGTGCCATCCTCGGGGGACAGGGTTGGGTCCTGACTTTC; CDR3aa: CAILGGQGWVLTF
abundance: .; j_gene: TRBJ2-7; d_gene: TRBD1; v_gene: TRBV20-1; CDR3nt: TGCAGTGCTTACCGGGACAGGGGATCCTACGAGCAGTACTTC; CDR3aa: CSAYRDRGSYEQYF
abundance: .; j_gene: TRBJ2-5; d_gene: .; v_gene: TRBV20-1; CDR3nt: TGCAGTGCTAGTGGGTCGGGGAAAGAGACCCAGTACTTC; CDR3aa: CSASGSGKETQYF
abundance: .; j_gene: TRBJ2-7; d_gene: .; v_gene: TRBV7-2; CDR3nt: TGTGCCAGCAGCTTAGCGACCGACGTGGGCTGGTACGAGCAGTACTTC; CDR3aa: CASSLATDVGWYEQYF
abundance: .; j_gene: TRBJ2-5; d_gene: TRBD2; v_gene: TRBV2; CDR3nt: TGTGCCAGCACCCCATGGGGACTAGCGGGGCAAGAGACCCAGTACTTC; CDR3aa: CASTPWGLAGQETQYF
abundance: few; j_gene: TRBJ2-7; d_gene: .; v_gene: TRBV7-9; CDR3nt: TGTGCCAGCAGCTTAAGTTTCCACAGGGGGGGTGACGAGCAGTACTTC; CDR3aa: CASSLSFHRGGDEQYF
abundance: .; j_gene: TRBJ2-5; d_gene: TRBD2; v_gene: TRBV20-1; CDR3nt: TGCAGTGTGCGTTCACCGGGGGGTCGGAAAGAGACCCAGTACTTC; CDR3aa: CSVRSPGGRKETQYF
abundance: .; j_gene: TRBJ1-4; d_gene: TRBD1; v_gene: TRBV15; CDR3nt: TGTGCCACCAGCAGAGGGACAGGGTTTGAAAAACTGTTTTTT; CDR3aa: CATSRGTGFEKLFF
abundance: .; j_gene: TRBJ2-7; d_gene: .; v_gene: TRBV7-9; CDR3nt: TGTGCCAGCAGGATGCCATTGGGGGACGAGCAGTACTTC; CDR3aa: CASRMPLGDEQYF
abundance: many; j_gene: TRBJ1-5; d_gene: .; v_gene: TRBV24-1; CDR3nt: TGTGCCACCAGTGACCCAGGGACAAGCAATCAGCCCCAGCATTTT; CDR3aa: CATSDPGTSNQPQHF
abundance: many; j_gene: TRBJ1-2; d_gene: .; v_gene: TRBV10-3; CDR3nt: TGTGCCATCCTAGGGGGGGGAGATGGCTACACCTTC; CDR3aa: CAILGGGDGYTF
abundance: many; j_gene: TRBJ1-5; d_gene: .; v_gene: TRBV29-1; CDR3nt: TGCAGCGTTGCGTCGGACCCGTACCTGCCCCAGCATTTT; CDR3aa: CSVASDPYLPQHF
abundance: once; j_gene: TRBJ2-2; d_gene: .; v_gene: TRBV7-9; CDR3nt: TGTGCCAGCAGCTTATGGGGGCGGAATGAGAACACCGGGGAGCTGTTTTTT; CDR3aa: CASSLWGRNENTGELFF
abundance: .; j_gene: TRBJ2-2; d_gene: TRBD2; v_gene: TRBV7-9; CDR3nt: TGTGCCAGCAACAGCGGGATCGACACCGGGGAGCTGTTTTTT; CDR3aa: CASNSGIDTGELFF
abundance: .; j_gene: TRBJ1-5; d_gene: .; v_gene: TRBV19; CDR3nt: TGTGCCAGCCTCCGGGACACCATGGGGGGCGGGGATCAGCCCCAGCATTTT; CDR3aa: CASLRDTMGGGDQPQHF
abundance: .; j_gene: TRBJ2-7; d_gene: .; v_gene: TRBV7-3; CDR3nt: TGTGCCGGCAGCACCGGACAGACCTCACCCCTCCACTTC; CDR3aa: CAGSTGQTSPLHF
abundance: .; j_gene: TRBJ2-5; d_gene: TRBD1; v_gene: TRBV4-3; CDR3nt: TGCGCCAGCGGGACAGACCAAGAGACCCAGTACTTC; CDR3aa: CASGTDQETQYF
abundance: .; j_gene: TRBJ2-7; d_gene: .; v_gene: TRBV11-1; CDR3nt: TGTGCCAGTGATGGAGGATTGAGCTACGAGCAGTACTTC; CDR3aa: CASDGGLSYEQYF
abundance: .; j_gene: TRBJ2-5; d_gene: .; v_gene: TRBV25-1; CDR3nt: .; CDR3aa: CACSARRSGHQETQYF
abundance: few; j_gene: TRBJ2-7; d_gene: .; v_gene: TRBV10-3; CDR3nt: TGTGCCACCAGTCAAGGGTACGAGCAGTACTTC; CDR3aa: CATSQGYEQYF
abundance: .; j_gene: TRBJ1-2; d_gene: .; v_gene: TRBV29-1; CDR3nt: TGCAGCGTTGAAGATCCGGCGACGTCCTATGGCTACACCTTC; CDR3aa: CSVEDPATSYGYTF
abundance: few; j_gene: TRBJ1-5; d_gene: .; v_gene: TRBV4-1; CDR3nt: TGCGCCAGCAGCCAAGATGGAGGACGGGCAAATCAGCCCCAGCATTTT; CDR3aa: CASSQDGGRANQPQHF
abundance: few; j_gene: TRBJ1-2; d_gene: TRBD1; v_gene: TRBV9; CDR3nt: TGTGCCAGCAGCCCGGGGACAGGGGGCTACTATGGCTACACCTTC; CDR3aa: CASSPGTGGYYGYTF
abundance: many; j_gene: TRBJ1-3; d_gene: TRBD1; v_gene: TRBV7-9; CDR3nt: TGTGCCAGCAGCGGACAGGTCTCCTCTGGAAACACCATATATTTT; CDR3aa: CASSGQVSSGNTIYF
abundance: .; j_gene: TRBJ2-3; d_gene: .; v_gene: TRBV15; CDR3nt: TGTGCCACCAGCAGAGATCCCGGCACAGATGCGCAGTATTTT; CDR3aa: CATSRDPGTDAQYF
abundance: .; j_gene: TRBJ1-6; d_gene: TRBD1; v_gene: TRBV25-1; CDR3nt: TGTGCCAGCAGTCGACAGGGGGCCCCGCTCCCCCTCCACTTT; CDR3aa: CASSRQGAPLPLHF
abundance: many; j_gene: TRBJ1-1; d_gene: .; v_gene: TRBV2; CDR3nt: TGTGCCGGCAGTGTAGAGGTTTACCTAGCTTTCTTT; CDR3aa: CAGSVEVYLAFF
abundance: .; j_gene: TRBJ1-1; d_gene: .; v_gene: TRBV7-9; CDR3nt: TGTGCCAGCAGCCAACTGCCGTCCCGGGCCTGGGGCACTGAAGCTTTCTTT; CDR3aa: CASSQLPSRAWGTEAFF
abundance: many; j_gene: TRBJ2-5; d_gene: .; v_gene: TRBV9; CDR3nt: TGTGCCAGCAGCGTAGCAGGCGGGACAGAAGAGACCCAGTACTTC; CDR3aa: CASSVAGGTEETQYF
abundance: .; j_gene: TRBJ1-5; d_gene: .; v_gene: TRBV19; CDR3nt: TGTGCCAGTAGTATATTGGGAGATCAGCCCCAGCATTTT; CDR3aa: CASSILGDQPQHF
abundance: .; j_gene: TRBJ1-4; d_gene: TRBD1; v_gene: TRBV7-9; CDR3nt: TGTGCCAGCAGCTTACTAGCGGGACAGACTAATGAAAAACTGTTTTTT; CDR3aa: CASSLLAGQTNEKLFF
abundance: few; j_gene: TRBJ2-2; d_gene: .; v_gene: TRBV7-9; CDR3nt: TGTGCCAGCAGCCCGCCCGGATTCGCCGGGGAGCTGTTTTTT; CDR3aa: CASSPPGFAGELFF
abundance: many; j_gene: TRBJ1-5; d_gene: .; v_gene: TRBV7-9; CDR3nt: TGTGCCAGCAGCCAGACGCGGGGAGGGGGAATGAATCAGCCCCAGCATTTT; CDR3aa: CASSQTRGGGMNQPQHF
abundance: .; j_gene: TRBJ1-1; d_gene: TRBD1; v_gene: TRBV7-8; CDR3nt: TGTGCCAGCAGCCAAGACGCTCCAGGGGGCTACACTGAAGCTTTCTTT; CDR3aa: CASSQDAPGGYTEAFF
abundance: few; j_gene: TRBJ1-5; d_gene: .; v_gene: TRBV7-9; CDR3nt: TGTGCCAGCAGCTTAGGGGCGGTATCGGGTCAGCCCCAGCATTTT; CDR3aa: CASSLGAVSGQPQHF
abundance: many; j_gene: TRBJ1-1; d_gene: TRBD1; v_gene: TRBV10-2; CDR3nt: TGCGCCAGCAGTAAGCCCCTTAGAGGGACAGGGCGAACTGAAGCTTTCTTT; CDR3aa: CASSKPLRGTGRTEAFF
abundance: .; j_gene: TRBJ2-3; d_gene: .; v_gene: TRBV25-1; CDR3nt: TGTGCCAGCAGTGATTTACTATCTAGCACAGATACGCAGTATTTT; CDR3aa: CASSDLLSSTDTQYF
abundance: once; j_gene: TRBJ2-2; d_gene: TRBD1; v_gene: TRBV2; CDR3nt: TGTGCCAGCTTACGAGCGTGGACAGGGGGTATTGGGGAGCTGTTTTTT; CDR3aa: CASLRAWTGGIGELFF
abundance: few; j_gene: TRBJ1-4; d_gene: .; v_gene: TRBV10-2; CDR3nt: TGTGCCACCAAAATGGACGACGGGGCTGAAAAACTGTTTTTT; CDR3aa: CATKMDDGAEKLFF
abundance: .; j_gene: TRBJ1-1; d_gene: .; v_gene: TRBV11-2; CDR3nt: TGTGCCAGCAGTTCCGTGACTACCTCCGTGAACACTGAAGCTTTCTTT; CDR3aa: CASSSVTTSVNTEAFF
abundance: .; j_gene: TRBJ2-2; d_gene: .; v_gene: TRBV25-1; CDR3nt: TGTGCCAGCAGCCAAGAAGGTGACGGGAGGAACACCGGGGAGCTGTTTTTT; CDR3aa: CASSQEGDGRNTGELFF
abundance: once; j_gene: TRBJ1-2; d_gene: TRBD1; v_gene: TRBV2; CDR3nt: TGTGCCAGCAGTAGTGCAGGGGGCTTGGGCAACACCTTC; CDR3aa: CASSSAGGLGNTF
abundance: .; j_gene: TRBJ1-2; d_gene: .; v_gene: TRBV25-1; CDR3nt: TGTGCCAGCACAACCCCCGGGGCTGTTGGCTACACCTTC; CDR3aa: CASTTPGAVGYTF
abundance: .; j_gene: TRBJ1-2; d_gene: .; v_gene: TRBV2; CDR3nt: TGTGCCAGCAGTATGGGGGCGGGCTGCACCTTC; CDR3aa: CASSMGAGCTF
abundance: .; j_gene: TRBJ2-3; d_gene: .; v_gene: TRBV7-6; CDR3nt: TGTGCCAGCAGCCCCCTTTTGGCAGATACGCAGTATTTT; CDR3aa: CASSPLLADTQYF
abundance: .; j_gene: TRBJ2-3; d_gene: .; v_gene: TRBV10-2; CDR3nt: TGCGCCAGCAGTGTATTGGGTTTTGAAGATACGCAGTATTTT; CDR3aa: CASSVLGFEDTQYF
abundance: few; j_gene: TRBJ1-3; d_gene: .; v_gene: TRBV6-1; CDR3nt: TGTGCCAGCAGTTACTTGAGTTCCTCTGGAAACACCATATATTTT; CDR3aa: CASSYLSSSGNTIYF
abundance: many; j_gene: TRBJ1-6; d_gene: .; v_gene: TRBV7-9; CDR3nt: TGTGCCAGCAGCTTAGAGAGTACAGGGTCTTCACCCCTCCACTTT; CDR3aa: CASSLESTGSSPLHF
abundance: .; j_gene: TRBJ2-7; d_gene: TRBD1; v_gene: TRBV11-2; CDR3nt: TGTGCCAGCAGCGACAACAGGGGCCCCTCCTACGAGCAGTACTTC; CDR3aa: CASSDNRGPSYEQYF
abundance: .; j_gene: TRBJ2-7; d_gene: TRBD1; v_gene: TRBV7-9; CDR3nt: TGTGCCAGCTCACCAGGTCGACAGGGCCGCGAGCAGTACTTC; CDR3aa: CASSPGRQGREQYF
abundance: .; j_gene: TRBJ2-5; d_gene: TRBD2; v_gene: TRBV7-2; CDR3nt: TGTGCCAGCAGCGAATCTTTTATCGGGGCGGGGGGGCTGGAGACCCAGTACTTC; CDR3aa: CASSESFIGAGGLETQYF
abundance: .; j_gene: TRBJ1-5; d_gene: TRBD1; v_gene: TRBV24-1; CDR3nt: TGTGCCACCAGTGACTCCGGGACAGGGCAAGAGACCCAGCATTTT; CDR3aa: CATSDSGTGQETQHF